Presented here are 9 T cell receptor beta chains from one specimen sequenced in a study of tumor-infiltrating lymphocytes in primary liver carcinoma. From 400 to 550 ng total RNA, TCR beta cDNA was generated with a primer in the constant region. Construction of TCR beta libraries relied on three successive nested multiplex PCR rounds employing slightly modified ARM-PCR. The opening two PCR rounds, around 11 cycles each, paired TRBV1-TRBV30 forward primers with a C-beta reverse primer. Each CDR3 protein is one row after TCRdb ran MiXCR on the multiplex PCR reads. This sample has 75,000 to 80,000 distinct CDR3 sequences, with about 75% found just once. From unsorted bulk tissue weighing roughly 17-31 mg, DNA and RNA were co-extracted. Source material: tumor-adjacent normal liver tissue. The receptors come from a man aged 35 to 55 with primary liver carcinoma and hepatitis B virus infection.

In its sample, this clonotype was seen once. A much larger clone differs by one base, so this may be a read error. The chain recombines TRBV28 with TRBJ2-7; 7 bases map to TRBD1. CDR3 length: 13 residues. Losses at the gene ends were 7 bases for V and 3 bases for J; bases not matched to a gene: 6. Germline loops: CDR1 MDHEN, CDR2 SYDVKM. DNA of the CDR3: TGTGCCAGCATTCCGACAGGGAACTACGAGCAGTACTTC. Amino acid sequence: CASIPTGNYEQYF.

V usage is TRBV6-6 and J usage is TRBJ1-6; D is unresolved. With 0 bases removed from V and 7 bases from J, the gap between germline ends came to 7 bases. The CDR3 runs to 14 residues. Germline loops: CDR1 MNHNY, CDR2 SVGAGI (reference sequence). CDR3 residues: CASSYSGVNSPLHF. The CDR3 coding sequence is TGTGCCAGCAGTTACTCGGGAGTGAATTCACCCCTCCACTTT.

As regards this clonotype: A junction end diverges from the germline sequence, so it may reflect a read error. The V gene is TRBV11-2, the J gene TRBJ2-1; 8 bases are a match to TRBD2. CDR1 is SGHAT, CDR2 FQNNGV, per germline. CDR3 length: 21 residues. CDR3 nucleotides: TGTGCCAGTAGCTTCAAGTATGGGTTGGAGCGGGAGTGGTGGAACTACAATGAGCAGTTCTTC. It codes for CASSFKYGLEREWWNYNEQFF.

The J gene is TRBJ2-1, the V gene TRBV7-9; TRBD2 aligns across 10 bases. The germline V gene has CDR1 SEHNR and CDR2 FQNEAQ (reference sequence). With 6 bases clipped from V and 10 bases from J, the junction kept 15 bases outside the gene matches. CDR3 length: 16 amino acids. CDR3 loop: CASSPPSGRKSGEQFF. CDR3 nucleotide sequence: TGTGCCAGCAGTCCCCCTAGCGGGAGAAAGAGTGGCGAGCAGTTCTTC.

This clonotype has ten or more counts. V is TRBV13 and J is TRBJ1-1, with D unresolved. Looked up from germline, CDR1 is PRHDT and CDR2 is FYEKMQ (reference sequence). CDR3 length: 12 residues. V dropped 1 base and J dropped 4 bases, with 4 bases sitting between them. This CDR3 is CASSLARTEAFF. The DNA of the CDR3 is TGTGCCAGCAGCTTAGCCCGCACTGAAGCTTTCTTT.

The J gene is TRBJ2-3, the V gene TRBV28; possibly TRBD2 for D (5 bases). This CDR3 contains 16 residues. Trimming took 2 bases from V and 2 from J, leaving 14 bases between them. Germline V gene lookup returns CDR1 MDHEN and CDR2 SYDVKM. The CDR3 coding sequence is TGTGCCAGCAGTTTAAGGACTGGGCCCTCCACAGATACGCAGTATTTT. This encodes CASSLRTGPSTDTQYF.

With respect to this clonotype: One end of the junction fails to match germline, which may point to a read error. The chain combines TRBV12-3 or TRBV12-4 with TRBJ2-5; D is perhaps TRBD1 (7 bases). The CDR3 covers 16 residues. CDR3 DNA: TGTGCCGGCAGTTTAAGTAGCGGTCAGGGGGGAGAGACCCAGTACTTC. This translates into CAGSLSSGQGGETQYF.

Points on this clonotype: An end of the junction does not agree with germline; a read error may underlie this. This chain joins TRBV5-1 and TRBJ2-3; tentative D call: TRBD1 (5 bases). Germline V lookup: CDR1 SGHRS, CDR2 YFSETQ. The length of the CDR3 is 16 residues. Here the CDR3 DNA reads TGCGCCAGCAGAACCCAGAAGGGGTCGAGCACAGATAAGCAGTATTTT. Its translation: CASRTQKGSSTDKQYF. Supplemented by reference TRBV5-1 and TRBJ2-3, the full variable domain reads KAGVTQTPRYLIKTRGQQVTLSCSPISGHRSVSWYQQTPGQGLQFLFEYFSETQRNKGNFPGRFSGRQFSNSRSEMNVSTLELGDSALYLCASRTQKGSSTDKQYFGPGTRLTVL.

Of note for this clonotype: This may be a read error, as it is one base from a much larger clone. The J gene is TRBJ2-1, the V gene TRBV29-1; no clear D. Germline values: CDR1 SQVTM, CDR2 ANQGSEA. There are 14 residues in the CDR3. CDR3 amino acids: CNVDKGSANNEQFF. In DNA, the CDR3 is TGCAACGTTGATAAAGGTAGTGCGAACAATGAGCAGTTCTTC.